A selection of T cell receptor beta chains follows, all from one sample in a study of blood T cell repertoires in COVID-19. Some clones are missing from TCRdb's copy, which holds only in-frame ones; the method was immunoSEQ multiplex PCR. The data show roughly 54,000 clones, 90% to 95% seen once. Sequencing was carried out using peripheral blood. These receptors all come from a woman in her sixties with active or convalescent COVID-19. Each CDR3 is given without its conserved first and last residue. D genes are given only for firm matches.

j_gene,d_gene,v_gene,CDR3aa
TRBJ1-1,-,TRBV7-9,ASSPTGGNTEAF
TRBJ1-5,-,TRBV19,ASSIAAGQGQPQH
TRBJ1-1,TRBD1,TRBV5-1,ASSLQGANTEAF
TRBJ2-5,TRBD1,TRBV16,ASSRRTGGAETQY
TRBJ1-4,TRBD1,TRBV4-2,ASSHTTAGTGNEKLF
TRBJ1-1,TRBD1,TRBV6-2/TRBV6-3,ASSSTGGGF
TRBJ2-2,-,TRBV7-2,ASSLVVRNTGELF
TRBJ1-5,-,TRBV28,ASSYTGNQPQH
TRBJ1-4,-,TRBV28,ASTLTGSNEKLF
TRBJ1-2,-,TRBV6-2/TRBV6-3,ASSYAARVPGYT
TRBJ2-7,-,TRBV11-2,ASSLESRGLGGDEQY
TRBJ2-2,-,TRBV10-3,AITDTVTGELF
TRBJ2-7,TRBD1,TRBV4-1,ASSHGQGLNEQY
TRBJ1-5,-,TRBV28,ASSSGTKGH
TRBJ2-4,-,TRBV6-2/TRBV6-3,ASSPFRGTDIQY
TRBJ2-1,-,TRBV15,ATSRGGGKLYNEQF
TRBJ2-2,-,TRBV30,AWSHSDASTGELF
TRBJ1-5,-,TRBV29-1,SVERSAGQNSNQPQH
TRBJ1-3,-,TRBV10-3,AISESVENTIY
TRBJ2-1,TRBD2,TRBV24-1,ATSDLSSGRGNEQF
TRBJ2-5,TRBD2,TRBV4-1,ASSQDLAGGLQETQY
TRBJ1-2,-,TRBV15,ATSLGEGYGYT
TRBJ2-7,-,TRBV6-4,ASSAWGDEQY
TRBJ1-1,TRBD1,TRBV6-5,ASSSRDSYTEAF
TRBJ1-2,-,TRBV30,AWSEEDYGYT
TRBJ1-2,-,TRBV4-2,ASSLSGRQIYGYT
TRBJ2-1,-,TRBV29-1,SVTRGSVDNEQF
TRBJ2-1,-,TRBV5-1,ASSLVPGDNEQF
TRBJ1-6,TRBD1,TRBV6-5,ASSYSEGAGNSPLH
TRBJ1-1,TRBD1,TRBV5-3,ARSAEQGVTEAF
TRBJ2-1,TRBD2,TRBV7-9,ASSSRGLAGVNEQF
TRBJ1-2,TRBD1,TRBV10-3,AISESGRGLEGYT
TRBJ1-1,-,TRBV28,ASSSGLNTEAF
TRBJ1-1,TRBD1,TRBV6-6,ASLQDRGSTEAF
TRBJ1-2,-,TRBV18,ASSPEGNYGYT
TRBJ2-5,TRBD2,TRBV18,ASSPGGLGETQY
TRBJ2-7,-,TRBV4-1,ASSQSRGNEQY
TRBJ1-4,-,TRBV28,ASSYPATNEKLF
TRBJ1-1,-,TRBV7-6,ASSLSPGGGEAF
TRBJ1-3,-,TRBV28,ASSWAGDGNTIY
TRBJ1-1,-,TRBV6-5,ASSYSILNTEAF
TRBJ2-3,TRBD2,TRBV7-3,ASSSIAGGPLDTQY
TRBJ2-1,TRBD2,TRBV7-3,ASSLDPPSGGYNEQF
TRBJ2-5,-,TRBV14,ASSQDLALQETQY
TRBJ2-4,TRBD1,TRBV7-2,ASSSPYRDRENIQY
TRBJ2-2,-,TRBV7-9,ASELGELF
TRBJ2-3,TRBD2,TRBV13,ASSLWGGSDTQY
TRBJ2-1,TRBD2,TRBV7-3,ASSPWTSGKNEQF